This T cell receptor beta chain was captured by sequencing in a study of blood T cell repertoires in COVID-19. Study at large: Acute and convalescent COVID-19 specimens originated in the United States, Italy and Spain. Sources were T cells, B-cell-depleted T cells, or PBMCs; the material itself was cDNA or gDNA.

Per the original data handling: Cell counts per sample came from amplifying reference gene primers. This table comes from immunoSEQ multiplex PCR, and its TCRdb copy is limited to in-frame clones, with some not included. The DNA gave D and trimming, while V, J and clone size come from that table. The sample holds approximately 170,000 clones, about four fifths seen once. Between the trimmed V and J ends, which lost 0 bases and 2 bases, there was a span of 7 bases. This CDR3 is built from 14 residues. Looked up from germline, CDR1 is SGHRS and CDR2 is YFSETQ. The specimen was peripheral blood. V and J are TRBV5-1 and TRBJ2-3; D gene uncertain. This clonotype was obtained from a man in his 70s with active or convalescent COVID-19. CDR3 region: CASSLAQVTDTQYF. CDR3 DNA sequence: TGCGCCAGCAGCTTGGCCCAGGTCACAGATACGCAGTATTTT.